This TCR beta chain derives from a study of cytomegalovirus exposure and HLA in healthy donors. Concerning this clone itself: No antigen is known for it.

General study points: The authors later found HLA-associated TCR beta chains more clonally expanded than equally common others.

V shed 2 bases and J shed 2 bases, with 3 bases lying between them. The CDR3 is made up of 11 amino acids. Germline V lookup: CDR1 GTSNPN, CDR2 SVGIG (reference sequence). PCR amplification relied on 60 Vbeta primers (plus 13 Jbeta primers). Method: immunoSEQ multiplex PCR; TCRdb's copy keeps in-frame clones and lacks some. The data hold under 200,000 clones, with roughly 80% observed a single time. The sample taken for sequencing was PBMCs. The V and J genes are TRBV30 and TRBJ1-2; no reliable D call. This receptor was identified in a woman between 45 and 60 years old in good health and CMV-seronegative. The DNA of the CDR3 is TGTGCCTGGAGTATAAACTATGGCTACACCTTC. Its protein is CAWSINYGYTF.